These T cell receptor beta chains were read from a single sample in a study of T cells in localized non-small cell lung cancer. Only in-frame clones appear in the TCRdb table, and some are missing; sequencing was by immunoSEQ multiplex PCR. The repertoire consists of about 20,000 clones, with around nine tenths occurring once and the leading ten covering about 8.4%. The sequences come from peripheral blood, collected before any cancer treatment. Receptor source: a man aged 40 to 75 with stage I lung adenocarcinoma. Both conserved end residues are part of each CDR3. D genes are given only for firm matches. Clone size appears in some rows only: once, few, many, or a class for an expanded clone.

>-|TRBJ1-5|TRBD1|TRBV12-5
CASGGTDNQPQHF
TGTGCTAGTGGTGGGACAGACAATCAGCCCCAGCATTTT
>once|TRBJ2-7|-|TRBV13
CASSPGPGEQYF
TGTGCCAGCAGCCCGGGGCCGGGCGAGCAGTACTTC
>-|TRBJ1-2|-|TRBV18
CASSPIGEHYGYTF
TGTGCCAGCTCACCGATCGGGGAGCACTATGGCTACACCTTC
>-|TRBJ1-5|TRBD1|TRBV6-5
CASSRGTDSNQPQHF
TGTGCCAGCAGCCGAGGGACAGATAGCAATCAGCCCCAGCATTTT
>-|TRBJ1-2|TRBD1|TRBV5-1
CASSTDRELYGYTF
TGCGCCAGCAGCACCGACAGGGAACTCTATGGCTACACCTTC
>-|TRBJ1-2|TRBD1|TRBV6-5
CASRVKGARGDGYTF
TGTGCCAGCAGAGTCAAGGGGGCTCGGGGGGATGGCTACACCTTC
>-|TRBJ1-3|-|TRBV7-9
CATDSSGNTIYF
TGTGCCACCGACAGCTCTGGAAACACCATATATTTT
>-|TRBJ2-7|-|TRBV9
CASSVGSPYEQYF
TGTGCCAGCAGCGTAGGGTCCCCTTACGAGCAGTACTTC
>few|TRBJ1-2|-|TRBV25-1
CASTSGQRYGYTF
TGTGCCAGCACCTCGGGACAACGCTATGGCTACACCTTC
>once|TRBJ1-1|-|TRBV5-1
CASSLASAPTQWGNTEAFF
TGCGCCAGCAGCTTGGCCTCCGCTCCCACACAGTGGGGCAACACTGAAGCTTTCTTT
>-|TRBJ2-5|-|TRBV13
CASSLGPSKETQYF
TGTGCCAGCAGCTTAGGCCCTTCCAAAGAGACCCAGTACTTC
>-|TRBJ2-5|-|TRBV5-4
CASSSGLIQETQYF
TGTGCCAGCAGCTCGGGACTGATCCAAGAGACCCAGTACTTC
>once|TRBJ2-4|-|TRBV7-3
CASSLTNKNIQYF
TGTGCCAGCAGCTTAACTAATAAAAACATTCAGTACTTC
>-|TRBJ2-7|TRBD1|TRBV6-5
CASRDRSYEQYF
TGTGCCAGTAGGGACAGAAGCTACGAGCAGTACTTC
>-|TRBJ1-6|-|TRBV6-6
CASGRETDNSPLHF
TGTGCCAGCGGAAGGGAGACTGATAATTCACCCCTCCACTTT
>-|TRBJ2-7|TRBD1|TRBV5-1
CASSITGVGAYEQYF
TGCGCCAGCAGCATCACAGGGGTTGGGGCCTACGAGCAGTACTTC
>-|TRBJ1-2|-|TRBV5-1
CASRDWLDPDDNYGYTF
TGCGCCAGCAGAGACTGGTTGGACCCGGATGATAACTATGGCTACACCTTC
>-|TRBJ2-1|-|TRBV7-9
CASSLGTNFNEQFF
TGTGCCAGCAGCTTAGGGACAAACTTCAATGAGCAGTTCTTC
>-|TRBJ1-1|-|TRBV30
CAWSLYTVGAFF
TGTGCCTGGAGTCTATATACCGTGGGGGCTTTCTTT
>-|TRBJ2-2|-|TRBV19
CATAFGTGELFF
TGTGCCACTGCGTTTGGCACCGGGGAGCTGTTTTTT
>-|TRBJ1-2|TRBD1|TRBV19
CASSNVRDRGLSGYTF
TGTGCCAGTAGTAATGTCCGGGACAGGGGGCTGAGTGGCTACACCTTC
>-|TRBJ2-5|-|TRBV2
CASSELQETQYF
TGTGCCAGCAGTGAACTGCAAGAGACCCAGTACTTC
>-|TRBJ1-2|TRBD1|TRBV30
CAWRPPGQGANGYGYTF
TGTGCCTGGAGACCCCCGGGACAGGGGGCAAACGGCTATGGCTACACCTTC
>-|TRBJ1-1|-|TRBV28
CASIRRVRRTEAFF
TGTGCCAGCATCAGGAGGGTTCGGAGGACTGAAGCTTTCTTT
>-|TRBJ2-7|-|TRBV7-8
CASSLVWDVAYEQYF
TGTGCCAGCAGCTTAGTCTGGGACGTCGCCTACGAGCAGTACTTC
>-|TRBJ1-2|-|TRBV7-8
CASSSTTTGHGYTF
TGTGCCAGCAGCTCGACCACAACAGGCCACGGCTACACCTTC
>-|TRBJ1-2|-|TRBV30
CAWSSDSLGYTF
TGTGCCTGGAGTTCAGACAGTTTGGGCTACACCTTC
>-|TRBJ2-7|-|TRBV11-2
CASMGVREQYF
TGTGCCAGCATGGGGGTTAGGGAGCAGTACTTC
>-|TRBJ2-7|TRBD1|TRBV5-1
CASSFDRASGEQYF
TGCGCCAGCAGCTTTGACAGGGCATCTGGCGAGCAGTACTTC
>-|TRBJ2-5|TRBD1|TRBV19
CASSSTGGHETQYF
TGTGCCAGTAGTTCAACAGGGGGCCATGAGACCCAGTACTTC
>-|TRBJ2-1|TRBD1|TRBV12-5
CASASDRAIDEQFF
TGTGCTAGCGCCTCCGACAGGGCAATAGATGAGCAGTTCTTC